Following are 24 T cell receptor beta chains from one sample sequenced in a study of CD8 T cell repertoires and HIV-1 epitope variants. These TCRs are of unknown antigen specificity. Data came from immunoSEQ multiplex PCR; TCRdb stores just in-frame clones and leaves some out. The sample holds 5,500 to 7,000 clones, approximately 65% seen once. The sample comprised cultured CD8+ T cells derived from PBMCs. These receptor sequences come from a male donor with HIV.

The chain links TRBV6-1 to TRBJ2-1; TRBD1 matches 9 bases. J lost 7 bases, V lost 3 bases, and 7 bases had no gene match. The germline V gene has CDR1 MNHNS and CDR2 SASEGT. This CDR3 has 15 amino acids. This CDR3 reads CASSESGTGTNEQFF. For the CDR3, the DNA is TGTGCCAGCAGTGAGTCCGGGACAGGGACAAATGAGCAGTTCTTC.

This chain links TRBV30 with TRBJ2-1; 9 nucleotides agree with TRBD1. Germline V gene lookup returns CDR1 GTSNPN and CDR2 SVGIG (reference sequence). This CDR3 is 14 amino acids long. Trimming cost V 3 bases and J 6 bases; bases outside gene matches: 6. Written as DNA, the CDR3 is TGTGCCTGGAGGGTCGGGACAGGGTTCAATGAGCAGTTCTTC. This sequence encodes CAWRVGTGFNEQFF.

Points on this clone: Mismatch with germline at one junction end may stem from a read error. The chain uses TRBV4-2 and TRBJ1-2; 7 bases line up with TRBD1. The germline V gene has CDR1 LGHNA and CDR2 YNFKEQ. The CDR3 consists of 14 residues. CDR3 DNA sequence: TGTACCAGCAGCCAAGTGAGGGACAGCTATGGCTACACCTTC. Its translation is CTSSQVRDSYGYTF.

This clone was recorded a few times. The CDR3 nucleotides are TGTGCCAGCAGTTTTGGTAGCGGGAACTACGAGCAGTACTTC. It is translated as CASSFGSGNYEQYF. The V and J genes are TRBV28 and TRBJ2-7; 8 bases match TRBD2. The CDR3 consists of 14 residues. Looked up from germline, CDR1 is MDHEN and CDR2 is SYDVKM. The trim removed 3 bases at V and 3 bases at J, leaving 4 bases unmatched.

This chain uses TRBV5-6 with TRBJ2-7; tentative D call: TRBD1 (6 bases). The CDR3 consists of 13 residues. In germline, CDR1 is SGHDT, CDR2 YYEEEE. V lost 2 bases and J lost 4, with 10 bases in between. The CDR3 DNA sequence: TGTGCCAGCAGCTTCAGGGGTCTGTACGAGCAGTACTTC. This encodes CASSFRGLYEQYF.

The chain carries TRBV7-2 and TRBJ1-1; D is perhaps TRBD1 (6 bases). This CDR3 comprises 16 residues. Germline V gene sequence: CDR1 SGHTA, CDR2 FQGNSA. The V and J ends lost 3 bases and 0 bases respectively, with 14 bases between them. The CDR3 DNA is TGTGCCAGCAGCTTCCCCGCCGGGACAATGAACACTGAAGCTTTCTTT. As protein: CASSFPAGTMNTEAFF.

V and J are TRBV7-8 and TRBJ2-1; weak D call: TRBD1 (5 bases). Germline lookup yields CDR1 SGHVS and CDR2 FQNEAQ. This CDR3 has 12 residues. V was trimmed by 3 bases and J by 8 bases, leaving 8 bases between them. CDR3 residues: CASSFRVDEQFF. Written as DNA, the CDR3 is TGTGCCAGCAGCTTCAGGGTAGATGAGCAGTTCTTC.

The chain is built from TRBV5-6 and TRBJ1-2; D ambiguous. V was trimmed by 0 bases and J by 4 bases, leaving 7 bases between them. Germline lookup yields CDR1 SGHDT and CDR2 YYEEEE. The CDR3 consists of 13 residues. The CDR3: CASSLGELYGYTF. The CDR3 DNA is TGTGCCAGCAGCTTGGGGGAGCTCTATGGCTACACCTTC.

Here the CDR3 reads CASSLGYEQYF. The CDR3, as DNA: TGCGCCAGCAGCTTGGGGTACGAGCAGTACTTC. V usage is TRBV5-1 and J usage is TRBJ2-7; D call uncertain. Between the trimmed V and J ends, which lost 0 bases and 4 bases, there was a span of 2 bases. The germline CDR1 and CDR2 sequences are SGHRS and YFSETQ. The CDR3 contains 11 residues.

This clone was counted once. The chain recombines TRBV4-2 with TRBJ2-3; 13 positions agree with TRBD2. V gave up 4 bases and J gave up 0 bases; unmatched junction bases: 13. The CDR3 length is 20 residues. Germline values: CDR1 LGHNA, CDR2 YNFKEQ. This chain's CDR3 is CASSRRLAGGLATSTDTQYF. DNA of the CDR3: TGTGCCAGCAGCCGTAGACTAGCGGGGGGTTTAGCCACTAGCACAGATACGCAGTATTTT.

This rearrangement joins TRBV27 to TRBJ1-1; tentative D call: TRBD1 (5 bases). The CDR3 runs 14 residues. With 2 bases removed from V and 5 bases from J, the gap between germline ends came to 12 bases. Germline V gives CDR1 MNHEY, CDR2 SMNVEV (reference sequence). CDR3 amino acids: CASSLRGDGTEAFF. CDR3 nucleotide sequence: TGTGCCAGCAGTTTACGGGGGGACGGGACTGAAGCTTTCTTT.

This chain links TRBV11-2 with TRBJ2-7, with 9 bases aligning to TRBD1. Looked up from germline, CDR1 is SGHAT and CDR2 is FQNNGV. J gave up 1 base and V 4 bases, and 2 bases lay outside the gene matches. The CDR3 length is 14 residues. The CDR3 region is CASSSGQGSYEQYF. The CDR3 DNA reads TGTGCCAGCAGCTCCGGACAGGGGTCCTACGAGCAGTACTTC.

V and J are TRBV7-8 and TRBJ2-4; the D gene is possibly TRBD1 (6 bases). This CDR3 has 16 residues. The germline V gene encodes CDR1 SGHVS and CDR2 FQNEAQ. Trimming pared 4 bases from V and 0 bases from J, leaving 13 bases between. CDR3 nucleotide sequence: TGTGCCAGCAGCTCCATCGGGGACATAGCCAAAAACATTCAGTACTTC. This translates into CASSSIGDIAKNIQYF.

This sequence joins TRBV28 and TRBJ1-2; D is unclear. The CDR3 sequence is 13 residues long. The germline CDR1 and CDR2 sequences are MDHEN and SYDVKM. V lost 4 bases and J lost 2, with 8 bases in between. CDR3 loop: CASSSRMNYGYTF. The CDR3 DNA is TGTGCCAGCAGTTCAAGAATGAACTATGGCTACACCTTC.

This chain joins TRBV10-1 and TRBJ2-3, with unresolved D. Germline CDR1 reads WNHNN; CDR2 reads SYGVQD (reference sequence). CDR3 length: 13 residues. V was shortened by 3 bases and J by 3 bases, with 7 bases between the two germline ends. This CDR3 reads CASSEIPTDTQYF. DNA for the CDR3: TGCGCCAGCAGTGAAATACCAACAGATACGCAGTATTTT.

The chain links TRBV5-6 to TRBJ2-7; D is unresolved. The CDR3 extends over 14 amino acids. Trimming pared 0 bases from V and 3 bases from J, leaving 10 bases between. CDR1 and CDR2 from the germline V gene are SGHDT and YYEEEE. The DNA of the CDR3 is TGTGCCAGCAGCTTGGGTGTCGACAACTACGAGCAGTACTTC. Its protein is CASSLGVDNYEQYF.

This chain links TRBV7-8 with TRBJ1-4, with a weak D call TRBD1 (5 bases). V dropped 6 bases and J dropped 7 bases, with 15 bases sitting between them. CDR3 length: 14 amino acids. Germline V gene sequence: CDR1 SGHVS, CDR2 FQNEAQ. CDR3 in DNA: TGTGCCAGCAGGATAGGGGCAGGAAGTGAAAAACTGTTTTTT. It translates to CASRIGAGSEKLFF. Together with reference TRBV7-8 and TRBJ1-4, the CDR3 gives the full variable domain: GAGVSQSPRYKVAKRGQDVALRCDPISGHVSLFWYQQALGQGPEFLTYFQNEAQLDKSGLPSDRFFAERPEGSVSTLKIQRTQQEDSAVYLCASRIGAGSEKLFFGSGTQLSVL.

The chain employs TRBV5-6 and TRBJ1-2, with D perhaps matching TRBD1 (5 bases). Germline values: CDR1 SGHDT, CDR2 YYEEEE. V lost 4 bases and J lost 5, with 15 bases in between. The CDR3 is 14 residues long. CDR3 DNA: TGTGCCAGCAGCCCTAGGACACCTCGTTATGGCTACACCTTC. This codes for CASSPRTPRYGYTF.

The rearrangement joins TRBV28 to TRBJ2-5, with D perhaps assigned TRBD1 or TRBD2 (5 bases each). The CDR3 has 15 amino acids. V dropped 7 bases and J dropped 2 bases, with 17 bases sitting between them. Looked up from germline, CDR1 is MDHEN and CDR2 is SYDVKM. The CDR3 loop is CASTPLGETQETQYF. CDR3 in DNA: TGTGCCAGCACCCCCTTGGGGGAAACGCAAGAGACCCAGTACTTC.

The chain employs TRBV28 and TRBJ2-1; 13 nucleotides agree with TRBD2. The CDR3 is 15 residues long. V shed 5 bases and J 8 bases; nucleotides not matched to a gene: 6. The germline V gene has CDR1 MDHEN and CDR2 SYDVKM. The CDR3 DNA is TGTGCCAGCAGTCCGCGACTAGCGGGAGGTTATGAGCAGTTCTTC. It yields the protein CASSPRLAGGYEQFF.

The J gene is TRBJ2-6, the V gene TRBV10-3, with 7 bases lining up with TRBD1. CDR3 size: 16 residues. V was pared by 8 bases and J by 0 bases, with 7 bases of the junction left unmatched. In germline, CDR1 is ENHRY, CDR2 SYGVKD. CDR3 amino acids: CAIFGTDSSGANVLTF. CDR3 DNA sequence: TGTGCCATCTTCGGGACAGACAGCTCTGGGGCCAACGTCCTGACTTTC.

The chain has TRBV6-1 and TRBJ2-2; D possibly corresponds to TRBD1 (6 bases). V was pared by 6 bases and J by 4 bases, with 9 bases between. Germline V lookup: CDR1 MNHNS, CDR2 SASEGT. The CDR3 is made up of 13 amino acids. DNA of the CDR3: TGTGCCAGCAGCTCGGACAGCACCGGGGAGCTGTTTTTT. Its protein product is CASSSDSTGELFF.

V and J are TRBV7-2 and TRBJ2-1; 10 nucleotides match TRBD2. The V and J ends lost 2 bases and 0 bases, in that order; junction bases with no gene match: 4. Germline-derived CDR1 and CDR2 are SGHTA and FQGNSA. The CDR3 covers 17 residues. The CDR3 sequence: CASSLIAGGGSYNEQFF. CDR3 DNA sequence: TGTGCCAGCAGCTTAATAGCGGGGGGTGGCTCCTACAATGAGCAGTTCTTC.

This clone was seen only a few times. CDR3 loop: CASSLATGGTEAFF. CDR3 DNA: TGCGCCAGCAGCTTGGCCACAGGCGGAACTGAAGCTTTCTTT. This rearrangement joins TRBV5-1 to TRBJ1-1, with D possibly being TRBD1 (5 bases). Germline loops: CDR1 SGHRS, CDR2 YFSETQ. V dropped 0 bases and J dropped 5 bases, with 11 bases sitting between them. The CDR3 has 14 residues.